A selection of T cell receptor beta chains follows, all from one sample in a study of identical twins. A single record per CDR3 protein comes from TCRdb applying MiXCR to the 5' RACE reads. Here the sample spans under 900,000 distinct CDR3 sequences, approximately 18% being singletons. This sample also belongs to another study, concerning T cells expressing NK-cell markers.

Material: PBMCs. These receptors all come from a woman between 18 and 30 years old in good health. The CDR3 runs from the conserved cysteine through the conserved F or W. The order of the fields is V gene, D gene, J gene, clone size, CDR3 protein, CDR3 DNA. A D gene is named only where the DNA matches it firmly. Clone size is shown for a subset of rows, as once, few, many or a class of expanded clone.

v_gene: TRBV6-2/TRBV6-3
d_gene: TRBD2
j_gene: TRBJ2-3
abundance: .
CDR3aa: CASSHITSSGGPDTQYF
CDR3nt: TGTGCCAGCAGCCACATTACCTCTAGCGGGGGCCCCGATACGCAGTATTTT

v_gene: TRBV15
d_gene: TRBD1
j_gene: TRBJ2-6
abundance: few
CDR3aa: CATSRRWGTGVGANVLTF
CDR3nt: TGTGCCACCAGCAGGAGATGGGGAACAGGGGTCGGGGCCAACGTCCTGACTTTC

v_gene: TRBV10-3
d_gene: TRBD1
j_gene: TRBJ1-2
abundance: few
CDR3aa: CAISEFPTGESYTF
CDR3nt: TGTGCCATCAGTGAGTTCCCGACAGGGGAAAGCTACACCTTC

v_gene: TRBV20-1
d_gene: TRBD1
j_gene: TRBJ2-7
abundance: .
CDR3aa: CSARRDRVTEQYF
CDR3nt: TGCAGTGCTCGCCGGGACAGGGTAACCGAGCAGTACTTC

v_gene: TRBV12-3/TRBV12-4
d_gene: .
j_gene: TRBJ2-5
abundance: .
CDR3aa: CASSSPWWETQYF
CDR3nt: TGTGCCAGCAGTTCGCCTTGGTGGGAGACCCAGTACTTC

v_gene: TRBV14
d_gene: TRBD2
j_gene: TRBJ2-5
abundance: .
CDR3aa: CASSQGMTSGGRTQYF
CDR3nt: TGTGCCAGCAGCCAAGGGATGACTAGCGGGGGTAGGACCCAGTACTTC

v_gene: TRBV27
d_gene: TRBD1
j_gene: TRBJ1-6
abundance: few
CDR3aa: CASTSQGQGIRPLHF
CDR3nt: TGTGCCAGCACCTCCCAGGGACAGGGAATTCGGCCCCTCCACTTT

v_gene: TRBV5-4
d_gene: TRBD2
j_gene: TRBJ2-3
abundance: many
CDR3aa: CASSLELRGTDTQYF
CDR3nt: TGTGCCAGCAGCTTGGAGTTGCGGGGGACAGATACGCAGTATTTT

v_gene: TRBV7-9
d_gene: .
j_gene: TRBJ2-7
abundance: many
CDR3aa: CASSLVPSQKQYF
CDR3nt: TGTGCCAGCAGCTTAGTACCCTCCCAGAAGCAGTACTTC

v_gene: TRBV5-1
d_gene: .
j_gene: TRBJ2-3
abundance: few
CDR3aa: CASSLGVDGTDTQYF
CDR3nt: TGCGCCAGCAGCTTGGGGGTCGACGGCACAGATACGCAGTATTTT

v_gene: TRBV29-1
d_gene: .
j_gene: TRBJ1-3
abundance: .
CDR3aa: CSVGRSLGTGNTIYF
CDR3nt: TGCAGCGTTGGTCGGTCCCTGGGAACTGGAAACACCATATATTTT

v_gene: TRBV7-9
d_gene: .
j_gene: TRBJ1-2
abundance: .
CDR3aa: CASSLAGREANYGYTF
CDR3nt: TGTGCCAGCAGCTTAGCAGGCAGGGAGGCTAACTATGGCTACACCTTC

v_gene: TRBV20-1
d_gene: .
j_gene: TRBJ2-7
abundance: .
CDR3aa: CSASGLASEQYF
CDR3nt: TGCAGTGCTAGTGGGCTAGCGAGCGAGCAGTACTTC

v_gene: TRBV5-1
d_gene: .
j_gene: TRBJ1-6
abundance: .
CDR3aa: CASSSTGGDVRSPLHF
CDR3nt: TGCGCCAGTAGCTCTACGGGGGGAGACGTACGGTCACCCCTCCACTTT

v_gene: TRBV5-5
d_gene: .
j_gene: TRBJ2-1
abundance: few
CDR3aa: CASSSRPSSGRDEQFF
CDR3nt: TGTGCCAGCAGCTCGAGACCCTCCTCGGGTAGGGATGAGCAGTTCTTC

v_gene: TRBV7-2
d_gene: .
j_gene: TRBJ2-1
abundance: .
CDR3aa: CASSLGGTLSYNEQFF
CDR3nt: TGTGCCAGCAGCTTAGGAGGGACCCTATCCTACAATGAGCAGTTCTTC

v_gene: TRBV7-8
d_gene: .
j_gene: TRBJ1-6
abundance: .
CDR3aa: CASSLARWNSPLHF
CDR3nt: TGTGCCAGCAGCTTAGCGCGGTGGAATTCACCCCTCCACTTT

v_gene: TRBV5-1
d_gene: .
j_gene: TRBJ2-1
abundance: few
CDR3aa: CASSLGQPVGEQFF
CDR3nt: TGCGCCAGCAGCTTAGGACAGCCTGTGGGTGAGCAGTTCTTC

v_gene: TRBV7-2
d_gene: .
j_gene: TRBJ2-1
abundance: .
CDR3aa: CASSFWAGEQFF
CDR3nt: TGTGCCAGCAGCTTTTGGGCGGGTGAGCAGTTCTTC

v_gene: TRBV7-6
d_gene: TRBD1
j_gene: TRBJ2-7
abundance: few
CDR3aa: CASSLVAGTGFSEQYF
CDR3nt: TGTGCCAGCAGCTTAGTGGCCGGGACAGGGTTTTCAGAGCAGTACTTC

v_gene: TRBV4-2
d_gene: TRBD2
j_gene: TRBJ2-2
abundance: .
CDR3aa: CASSTARGDDTGELFF
CDR3nt: TGTGCCAGCAGCACCGCTCGGGGGGACGACACCGGGGAGCTGTTTTTT

v_gene: TRBV20-1
d_gene: TRBD2
j_gene: TRBJ2-1
abundance: many
CDR3aa: CSATERGDNEQFF
CDR3nt: TGCAGTGCTACCGAGCGGGGGGACAATGAGCAGTTCTTC

v_gene: TRBV5-6
d_gene: TRBD1
j_gene: TRBJ2-3
abundance: few
CDR3aa: CASISDRGRDTQYF
CDR3nt: TGTGCCAGTATATCGGACAGGGGGCGGGATACGCAGTATTTT

v_gene: TRBV9
d_gene: TRBD2
j_gene: TRBJ2-1
abundance: few
CDR3aa: CASSGTSGGAYNEQFF
CDR3nt: TGTGCCAGCAGCGGGACTAGCGGGGGGGCCTACAATGAGCAGTTCTTC

v_gene: TRBV6-4
d_gene: .
j_gene: TRBJ2-7
abundance: .
CDR3aa: CASRTPGTRGSYEQYF
CDR3nt: TGTGCCAGCAGAACCCCTGGTACTAGAGGTTCCTACGAGCAGTACTTC

v_gene: TRBV11-2
d_gene: .
j_gene: TRBJ2-3
abundance: .
CDR3aa: CASIRTLRRAGTDTQYF
CDR3nt: TGTGCCAGCATCCGGACCCTTAGGCGGGCTGGCACAGATACGCAGTATTTT

v_gene: TRBV4-1
d_gene: TRBD2
j_gene: TRBJ2-7
abundance: .
CDR3aa: CASSQVGRSYEQYF
CDR3nt: TGCGCCAGCAGCCAAGTCGGGAGGTCCTACGAGCAGTACTTC

v_gene: TRBV5-1
d_gene: .
j_gene: TRBJ1-2
abundance: few
CDR3aa: CASSLPAGVRDGYTF
CDR3nt: TGCGCCAGCAGCTTACCTGCGGGGGTTAGGGATGGCTACACCTTC

v_gene: TRBV5-1
d_gene: TRBD1
j_gene: TRBJ2-1
abundance: .
CDR3aa: CASSGGQGAVHEQFF
CDR3nt: TGCGCCAGCAGCGGCGGACAGGGGGCAGTGCATGAGCAGTTCTTC

v_gene: TRBV5-1
d_gene: TRBD1
j_gene: TRBJ2-1
abundance: few
CDR3aa: CASSFAGQGGHEQFF
CDR3nt: TGCGCCAGCAGCTTCGCGGGACAGGGTGGCCATGAGCAGTTCTTC

v_gene: TRBV5-1
d_gene: .
j_gene: TRBJ1-4
abundance: few
CDR3aa: CASSYGTPPNEKLFF
CDR3nt: TGCGCCAGCAGCTACGGGACACCCCCAAATGAAAAACTGTTTTTT

v_gene: TRBV7-2
d_gene: TRBD1
j_gene: TRBJ2-1
abundance: .
CDR3aa: CASSQGQEYNEQFF
CDR3nt: TGTGCCAGCAGCCAGGGACAGGAATACAATGAGCAGTTCTTC

v_gene: TRBV27
d_gene: TRBD2
j_gene: TRBJ2-5
abundance: .
CDR3aa: CASSPKRTSGGLQETQYF
CDR3nt: TGTGCCAGCAGTCCTAAGAGGACTAGCGGGGGCCTTCAAGAGACCCAGTACTTC

v_gene: TRBV5-6
d_gene: TRBD2
j_gene: TRBJ2-7
abundance: .
CDR3aa: CASSGGLVVFHEQYF
CDR3nt: TGTGCCAGCAGCGGGGGACTAGTAGTCTTCCACGAGCAGTACTTC

v_gene: TRBV20-1
d_gene: TRBD1
j_gene: TRBJ2-1
abundance: .
CDR3aa: CSASFPGGNEQFF
CDR3nt: TGCAGTGCTAGTTTTCCAGGGGGCAATGAGCAGTTCTTC

v_gene: TRBV16
d_gene: .
j_gene: TRBJ1-2
abundance: .
CDR3aa: CASSQSRTEYGYTF
CDR3nt: TGTGCCAGCAGCCAATCTCGGACCGAGTATGGCTACACCTTC

v_gene: TRBV5-1
d_gene: .
j_gene: TRBJ2-1
abundance: few
CDR3aa: CASSLYLGKDEQFF
CDR3nt: TGCGCCAGCAGCTTGTATCTCGGAAAGGATGAGCAGTTCTTC

v_gene: TRBV7-9
d_gene: .
j_gene: TRBJ2-7
abundance: .
CDR3aa: CASSFRAAGYEQYF
CDR3nt: TGTGCCAGCAGCTTTCGTGCAGCCGGGTACGAGCAGTACTTC

v_gene: TRBV10-3
d_gene: TRBD1
j_gene: TRBJ1-5
abundance: .
CDR3aa: CAIRGTGESEPQHF
CDR3nt: TGTGCCATCAGGGGGACAGGGGAATCCGAGCCCCAGCATTTT

v_gene: TRBV12-3/TRBV12-4
d_gene: .
j_gene: TRBJ2-1
abundance: many
CDR3aa: CASSTTFGEQFF
CDR3nt: TGTGCCAGCAGCACTACTTTCGGGGAGCAGTTCTTC

v_gene: TRBV11-2
d_gene: .
j_gene: TRBJ2-5
abundance: .
CDR3aa: CASSLDFQETQYF
CDR3nt: TGTGCCAGCAGCTTGGACTTCCAAGAGACCCAGTACTTC

v_gene: TRBV15
d_gene: .
j_gene: TRBJ2-7
abundance: many
CDR3aa: CATSGQSYEQYF
CDR3nt: TGTGCCACCAGCGGACAGTCCTACGAGCAGTACTTC

v_gene: TRBV7-9
d_gene: TRBD1
j_gene: TRBJ2-3
abundance: few
CDR3aa: CASSTGQVLNTQYF
CDR3nt: TGTGCCAGCAGCACGGGACAGGTGCTGAATACGCAGTATTTT

v_gene: TRBV20-1
d_gene: TRBD2
j_gene: TRBJ2-5
abundance: .
CDR3aa: CSASLPSGGAETQYF
CDR3nt: TGCAGTGCTAGCTTGCCCAGCGGGGGGGCAGAGACCCAGTACTTC

v_gene: TRBV7-9
d_gene: .
j_gene: TRBJ2-5
abundance: .
CDR3aa: CASSSVRRETQYF
CDR3nt: TGTGCCAGCAGCTCGGTCCGCAGGGAGACCCAGTACTTC

v_gene: TRBV20-1
d_gene: TRBD2
j_gene: TRBJ2-1
abundance: .
CDR3aa: CSANSGGDEQFF
CDR3nt: TGCAGTGCTAATAGCGGGGGGGATGAGCAGTTCTTC

v_gene: TRBV29-1
d_gene: .
j_gene: TRBJ2-5
abundance: few
CDR3aa: CSVTREWEETQYF
CDR3nt: TGCAGCGTTACGAGGGAGTGGGAAGAGACCCAGTACTTC

v_gene: TRBV6-6
d_gene: .
j_gene: TRBJ1-1
abundance: .
CDR3aa: CAASPPWNTEAFF
CDR3nt: TGTGCCGCCAGCCCCCCCTGGAACACTGAAGCTTTCTTT

v_gene: TRBV5-1
d_gene: TRBD1
j_gene: TRBJ2-7
abundance: .
CDR3aa: CASSASTGPRDEQYF
CDR3nt: TGCGCCAGCAGCGCTTCGACAGGGCCCCGAGACGAGCAGTACTTC

v_gene: TRBV12-3/TRBV12-4
d_gene: .
j_gene: TRBJ2-5
abundance: .
CDR3aa: CASSHREETQYF
CDR3nt: TGTGCCAGCAGTCACAGGGAAGAGACCCAGTACTTC

v_gene: TRBV4-2
d_gene: .
j_gene: TRBJ1-4
abundance: .
CDR3aa: CASSQGGVPNEKLFF
CDR3nt: TGTGCCAGCAGCCAAGGGGGAGTACCTAATGAAAAACTGTTTTTT

v_gene: TRBV5-1
d_gene: .
j_gene: TRBJ1-2
abundance: .
CDR3aa: CASTMGAANYGYTF
CDR3nt: TGCGCCAGCACAATGGGGGCGGCGAACTATGGCTACACCTTC

v_gene: TRBV5-6
d_gene: .
j_gene: TRBJ1-1
abundance: .
CDR3aa: CASSFQAEEGAFF
CDR3nt: TGTGCCAGCAGCTTCCAGGCCGAGGAGGGAGCTTTCTTT

v_gene: TRBV18
d_gene: .
j_gene: TRBJ1-3
abundance: .
CDR3aa: CASSLPTERNTIYF
CDR3nt: TGTGCCAGCTCACTACCGACAGAGCGAAACACCATATATTTT

v_gene: TRBV4-1
d_gene: .
j_gene: TRBJ2-1
abundance: .
CDR3aa: CASRNTGKTYNEQFF
CDR3nt: TGCGCCAGCAGAAATACCGGGAAGACATACAATGAGCAGTTCTTC

v_gene: TRBV4-3
d_gene: .
j_gene: TRBJ2-7
abundance: .
CDR3aa: CASSQVAKAPYEQYF
CDR3nt: TGCGCCAGCAGCCAAGTAGCCAAGGCGCCTTACGAGCAGTACTTC

v_gene: TRBV20-1
d_gene: TRBD1
j_gene: TRBJ1-6
abundance: few
CDR3aa: CSAGDSTYNSPLHF
CDR3nt: TGCAGCGCCGGGGACAGTACCTATAATTCACCCCTCCACTTT